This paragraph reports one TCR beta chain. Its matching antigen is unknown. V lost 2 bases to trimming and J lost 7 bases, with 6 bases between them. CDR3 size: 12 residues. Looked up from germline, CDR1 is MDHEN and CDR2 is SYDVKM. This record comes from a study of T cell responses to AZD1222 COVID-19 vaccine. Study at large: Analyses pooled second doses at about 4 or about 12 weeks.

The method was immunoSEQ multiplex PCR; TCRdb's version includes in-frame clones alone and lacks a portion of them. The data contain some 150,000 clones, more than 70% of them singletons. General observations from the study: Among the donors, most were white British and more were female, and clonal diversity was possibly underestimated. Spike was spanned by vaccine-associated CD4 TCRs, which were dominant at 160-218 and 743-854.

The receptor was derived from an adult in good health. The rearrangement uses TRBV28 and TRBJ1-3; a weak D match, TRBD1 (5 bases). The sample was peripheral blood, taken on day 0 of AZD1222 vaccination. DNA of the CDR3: TGTGCCAGCAGTTTAGGGGGGAACACCATATATTTT. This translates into CASSLGGNTIYF.